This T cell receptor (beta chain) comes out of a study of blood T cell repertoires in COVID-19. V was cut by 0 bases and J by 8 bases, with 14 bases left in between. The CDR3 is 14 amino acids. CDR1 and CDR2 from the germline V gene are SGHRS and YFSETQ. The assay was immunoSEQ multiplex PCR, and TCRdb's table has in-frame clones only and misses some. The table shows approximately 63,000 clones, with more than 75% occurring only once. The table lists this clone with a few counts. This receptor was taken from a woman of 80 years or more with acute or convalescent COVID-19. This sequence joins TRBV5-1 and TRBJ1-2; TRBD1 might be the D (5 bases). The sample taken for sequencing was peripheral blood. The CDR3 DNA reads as TGCGCCAGCAGCTTGGAGGTGACGAAGGGGGGCTACACCTTC. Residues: CASSLEVTKGGYTF. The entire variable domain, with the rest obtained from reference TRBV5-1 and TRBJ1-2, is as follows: KAGVTQTPRYLIKTRGQQVTLSCSPISGHRSVSWYQQTPGQGLQFLFEYFSETQRNKGNFPGRFSGRQFSNSRSEMNVSTLELGDSALYLCASSLEVTKGGYTFGSGTRLTVV.